The 4 T cell receptor beta chains presented below share a single source sample, sequenced in a study of T cells expressing NK-cell markers. Reanalyzing the 5' RACE reads, TCRdb keeps one entry per CDR3 protein, without DNA. Reported are about 440,000 distinct CDR3 sequences; the ten largest clones contain approximately 6.8%. The sequenced material came from blood T cells: a sorted CD56 or NKG2C T cell subset, CD4+ or CD8+ T cells, or bulk PBMC T cells (not recorded which). The receptor source for this set is a woman aged 18 to 75 in good health.

The V call is TRBV4-1, the J call TRBJ2-5; TCRdb names TRBD2, which stays unverified in the absence of DNA. There are 15 residues in the CDR3. Per germline, CDR1 MGHRA and CDR2 YSYEKL. CDR3 in amino acids: CASSQDGGARETQYF.

The rearrangement joins TRBV2 to TRBJ2-1; the D call from TCRdb, TRBD2, cannot be confirmed without DNA. The CDR3 contains 14 residues. Germline V gene sequence: CDR1 SNHLY, CDR2 FYNNEI. Here the CDR3 reads CASSRTSGRDEQFF.

V and J are TRBV20-1 and TRBJ2-7; TCRdb designates TRBD1, a call that cannot be tested without DNA. Per the germline V gene, CDR1 is DFQATT and CDR2 is SNEGSKA (reference sequence). CDR3 length equals 12 residues. The CDR3 spells CSAPRDAYEQYF.

The rearrangement uses TRBV20-1 and TRBJ1-6; TCRdb returns TRBD1, unconfirmable since there is no DNA. The CDR3 is 15 residues long. Germline assignment: CDR1 DFQATT and CDR2 SNEGSKA (reference sequence). This chain's CDR3 is CSALAGSVNNSPLHF.